These T cell receptor beta chains were read from a single sample in a study of T cell changes during pregnancy in multiple sclerosis. Sequencing was performed with immunoSEQ multiplex PCR; in TCRdb, only in-frame clones are kept and a portion is missing. The data hold around 25,000 clones, with about nine tenths observed a single time. The material sequenced was CD8+ T cells from peripheral blood mononuclear cells, taken in the second trimester of pregnancy. The receptors shown here come from a female donor with multiple sclerosis, enrolled in a pregnancy study. CDR3s include the opening cysteine and the closing phenylalanine or tryptophan. The order of the fields is J gene, clone size, D gene, V gene, CDR3 protein, CDR3 DNA. A D gene is named only where the DNA matches it firmly. Only some rows state a clone size, as once, few, many or a class for expanded clones.

j_call: TRBJ2-1; clone_size: -; d_call: -; v_call: TRBV4-3; cdr3_aa: CASSHLGLPEQFF; cdr3_nt: TGCGCCAGCAGCCATCTCGGACTGCCCGAGCAGTTCTTC
j_call: TRBJ1-5; clone_size: -; d_call: -; v_call: TRBV11-2; cdr3_aa: CASSSELYRAYSNQPQHF; cdr3_nt: TGTGCCAGCAGCTCAGAGTTATACAGAGCTTATAGCAATCAGCCCCAGCATTTT
j_call: TRBJ2-7; clone_size: -; d_call: -; v_call: TRBV7-9; cdr3_aa: CASSLGGDEQYF; cdr3_nt: TGTGCCAGCAGCTTAGGGGGGGACGAGCAGTACTTC
j_call: TRBJ1-1; clone_size: -; d_call: -; v_call: TRBV27; cdr3_aa: CASSLSVANTEAFF; cdr3_nt: TGTGCCAGCAGTTTATCGGTGGCAAACACTGAAGCTTTCTTT
j_call: TRBJ2-1; clone_size: -; d_call: -; v_call: TRBV11-2; cdr3_aa: CASSPPTRANEQFF; cdr3_nt: TGTGCCAGCAGCCCTCCGACACGCGCGAATGAGCAGTTCTTC
j_call: TRBJ2-1; clone_size: -; d_call: TRBD2; v_call: TRBV27; cdr3_aa: CASSYTLAGVYNEQFF; cdr3_nt: TGTGCCAGCAGTTACACTCTAGCGGGGGTTTACAATGAGCAGTTCTTC
j_call: TRBJ2-7; clone_size: -; d_call: -; v_call: TRBV4-3; cdr3_aa: CASNKKGGQNEQYF; cdr3_nt: TGCGCCAGCAACAAAAAGGGGGGGCAAAACGAGCAGTACTTC
j_call: TRBJ2-1; clone_size: -; d_call: TRBD2; v_call: TRBV15; cdr3_aa: CATDSGGASNEQFF; cdr3_nt: TGTGCCACCGATAGCGGGGGGGCTTCTAATGAGCAGTTCTTC
j_call: TRBJ2-7; clone_size: -; d_call: -; v_call: TRBV28; cdr3_aa: CASSSFYEQYF; cdr3_nt: TGTGCCAGCAGCTCGTTCTACGAGCAGTACTTC
j_call: TRBJ2-3; clone_size: -; d_call: TRBD2; v_call: TRBV7-8; cdr3_aa: CASSPTFSGGSRGTDTQYF; cdr3_nt: TGTGCCAGCAGCCCCACGTTTAGCGGGGGTTCTCGGGGCACAGATACGCAGTATTTT
j_call: TRBJ1-1; clone_size: few; d_call: -; v_call: TRBV15; cdr3_aa: CATSENSPGTEAFF; cdr3_nt: TGTGCCACCAGCGAAAATAGTCCGGGGACTGAAGCTTTCTTT
j_call: TRBJ1-5; clone_size: -; d_call: -; v_call: TRBV30; cdr3_aa: CAWSDLLSHQPQHF; cdr3_nt: TGTGCCTGGAGTGATCTCTTAAGCCATCAGCCCCAGCATTTT
j_call: TRBJ1-1; clone_size: -; d_call: -; v_call: TRBV6-4; cdr3_aa: CASSEGGNTEAFF; cdr3_nt: TGTGCCAGCAGTGAAGGGGGGAACACTGAAGCTTTCTTT
j_call: TRBJ1-5; clone_size: -; d_call: -; v_call: TRBV5-4; cdr3_aa: CASSPRARLINQPQHF; cdr3_nt: TGTGCCAGCAGCCCCAGGGCACGCCTGATCAATCAGCCCCAGCATTTT
j_call: TRBJ1-2; clone_size: -; d_call: -; v_call: TRBV4-1; cdr3_aa: CASSQDEDFLNYGYTF; cdr3_nt: TGCGCCAGCAGCCAAGATGAGGACTTCCTTAACTATGGCTACACCTTC
j_call: TRBJ2-2; clone_size: few; d_call: -; v_call: TRBV9; cdr3_aa: CASSAPAEGNTGELFF; cdr3_nt: TGTGCCAGCAGCGCCCCGGCTGAGGGGAACACCGGGGAGCTGTTTTTT
j_call: TRBJ1-5; clone_size: -; d_call: TRBD1; v_call: TRBV9; cdr3_aa: CASSVTEGGTGGNQPQHF; cdr3_nt: TGTGCCAGCAGCGTAACCGAGGGAGGAACAGGGGGCAATCAGCCCCAGCATTTT
j_call: TRBJ1-6; clone_size: -; d_call: TRBD1; v_call: TRBV6-4; cdr3_aa: CASSDPHHRGNSPLHF; cdr3_nt: TGTGCCAGCAGTGACCCGCACCACAGGGGCAATTCACCCCTCCACTTT
j_call: TRBJ1-3; clone_size: -; d_call: TRBD1; v_call: TRBV7-9; cdr3_aa: CASSSTGAGNTIYF; cdr3_nt: TGTGCCAGCAGCTCTACAGGGGCTGGAAACACCATATATTTT
j_call: TRBJ2-3; clone_size: once; d_call: TRBD1; v_call: TRBV6-1; cdr3_aa: CASSPDRATDTQYF; cdr3_nt: TGTGCCAGCAGTCCGGACAGGGCCACAGATACGCAGTATTTT
j_call: TRBJ2-1; clone_size: -; d_call: TRBD1; v_call: TRBV5-1; cdr3_aa: CASSSGGGEQFF; cdr3_nt: TGCGCCAGCAGCTCAGGGGGCGGTGAGCAGTTCTTC
j_call: TRBJ2-1; clone_size: -; d_call: -; v_call: TRBV7-9; cdr3_aa: CASSPPSRGEQFF; cdr3_nt: TGTGCCAGCAGCCCTCCCTCCAGGGGTGAGCAGTTCTTC
j_call: TRBJ2-1; clone_size: -; d_call: -; v_call: TRBV10-1; cdr3_aa: CASSDQIGGNEQFF; cdr3_nt: TGCGCCAGCAGTGACCAGATAGGGGGCAATGAGCAGTTCTTC
j_call: TRBJ2-7; clone_size: -; d_call: -; v_call: TRBV6-5; cdr3_aa: CASRDSSSYEQYF; cdr3_nt: TGTGCCAGCAGGGACAGTAGCTCCTACGAGCAGTACTTC
j_call: TRBJ2-1; clone_size: -; d_call: TRBD2; v_call: TRBV27; cdr3_aa: CASSLGGGVNEQFF; cdr3_nt: TGTGCCAGCAGTCTCGGCGGGGGGGTGAATGAGCAGTTCTTC
j_call: TRBJ1-1; clone_size: -; d_call: TRBD1; v_call: TRBV6-6; cdr3_aa: CASRGQGMNTEAFF; cdr3_nt: TGTGCCAGCAGGGGACAGGGGATGAACACTGAAGCTTTCTTT
j_call: TRBJ2-3; clone_size: once; d_call: TRBD2; v_call: TRBV28; cdr3_aa: CASSPAGEGPTTQYF; cdr3_nt: TGTGCCAGCAGTCCGGCGGGGGAGGGGCCAACTACGCAGTATTTT
j_call: TRBJ2-2; clone_size: -; d_call: -; v_call: TRBV7-7; cdr3_aa: CASSFFGSPAGELFF; cdr3_nt: TGTGCTAGCAGCTTTTTCGGTAGCCCGGCCGGGGAGCTGTTTTTT